This TCR beta chain derives from a study of shared clonotypes between healthy human individuals. The sample holds a few counts of this clone. It was roughly 210 ng DNA, tens of thousands of T cell genomes, that sorted-subset replicate PCRs used. The table came from immunoSEQ multiplex PCR; TCRdb's copy has only in-frame clones and leaves some out. The repertoire holds some 2 million clones, with 90% to 95% as singletons. The healthy adult donors were HIV-negative and reported no recent acute infections or vaccinations. A CD45RA-negative memory subset and a CD45RA+ naive subset were separated from the CD4+ cells. The sequencing sample was made of naive CD4+ T cells sorted from blood. Stated subset: CD45RA+ positively selected. The sequence was obtained from a man aged 18 to 29 in good health.

Written as DNA, the CDR3 is TGTGCCAGCAGCCTCATGGCGGGGGCCCTCTACGAGCAGTACTTC. Its translation is CASSLMAGALYEQYF. The chain joins TRBV6-5 to TRBJ2-7; a possible D gene is TRBD2 (7 bases). The germline V and J ends were trimmed by 6 bases and 3 bases, with 18 bases remaining between them. This CDR3 comprises 15 residues. CDR1 is MNHEY and CDR2 is SVGAGI in the germline V gene.